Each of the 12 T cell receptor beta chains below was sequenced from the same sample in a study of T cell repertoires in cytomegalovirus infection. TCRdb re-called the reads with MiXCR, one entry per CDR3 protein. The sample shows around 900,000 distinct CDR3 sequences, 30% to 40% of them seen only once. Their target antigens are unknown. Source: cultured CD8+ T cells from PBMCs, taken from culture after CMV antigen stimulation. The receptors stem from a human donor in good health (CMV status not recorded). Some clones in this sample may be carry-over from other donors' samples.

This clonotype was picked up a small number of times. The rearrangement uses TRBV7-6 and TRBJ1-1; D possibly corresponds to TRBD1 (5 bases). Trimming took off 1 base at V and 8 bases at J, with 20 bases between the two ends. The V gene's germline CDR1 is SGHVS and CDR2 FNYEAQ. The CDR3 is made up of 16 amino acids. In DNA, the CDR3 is TGTGCCAGCAGCTTAGGTCAGGGAATAGTCGGATACGAAGCTTTCTTT. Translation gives CASSLGQGIVGYEAFF.

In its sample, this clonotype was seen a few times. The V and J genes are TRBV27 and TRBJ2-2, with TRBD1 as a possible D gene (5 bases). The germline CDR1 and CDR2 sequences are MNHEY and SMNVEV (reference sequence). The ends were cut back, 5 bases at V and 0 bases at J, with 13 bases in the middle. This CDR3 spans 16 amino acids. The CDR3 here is CASSETDITNTGELFF. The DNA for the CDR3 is TGTGCCAGCAGTGAGACGGACATTACGAACACCGGGGAGCTGTTTTTT.

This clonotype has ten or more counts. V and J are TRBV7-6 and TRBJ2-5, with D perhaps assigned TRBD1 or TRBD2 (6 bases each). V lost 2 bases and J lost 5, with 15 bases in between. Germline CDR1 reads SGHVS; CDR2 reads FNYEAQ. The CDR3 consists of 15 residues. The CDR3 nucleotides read TGTGCCAGCAGCTTACGGGGGCCCCTCCCCGAGACCCAGTACTTC. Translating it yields CASSLRGPLPETQYF.

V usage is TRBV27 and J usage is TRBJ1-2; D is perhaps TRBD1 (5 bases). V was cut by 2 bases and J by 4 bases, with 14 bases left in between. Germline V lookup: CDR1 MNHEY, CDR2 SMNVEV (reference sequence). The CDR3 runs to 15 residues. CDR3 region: CASSLIPPGGYGYTF. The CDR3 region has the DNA TGTGCCAGCAGTTTAATCCCGCCGGGGGGCTATGGCTACACCTTC.

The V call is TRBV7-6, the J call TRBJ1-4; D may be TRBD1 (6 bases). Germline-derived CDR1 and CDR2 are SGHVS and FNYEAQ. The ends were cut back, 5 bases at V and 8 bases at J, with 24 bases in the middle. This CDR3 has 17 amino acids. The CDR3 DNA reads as TGTGCCAGCAGCCTCGGGACACGGGTGCGGGGCTGGGAAAAACTGTTTTTT. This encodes CASSLGTRVRGWEKLFF.

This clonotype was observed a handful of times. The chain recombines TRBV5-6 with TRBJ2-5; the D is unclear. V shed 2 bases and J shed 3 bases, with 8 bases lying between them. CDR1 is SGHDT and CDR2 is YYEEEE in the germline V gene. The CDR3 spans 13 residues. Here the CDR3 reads CASSFTDEETQYF. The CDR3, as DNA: TGTGCCAGCAGCTTTACAGATGAAGAGACCCAGTACTTC.

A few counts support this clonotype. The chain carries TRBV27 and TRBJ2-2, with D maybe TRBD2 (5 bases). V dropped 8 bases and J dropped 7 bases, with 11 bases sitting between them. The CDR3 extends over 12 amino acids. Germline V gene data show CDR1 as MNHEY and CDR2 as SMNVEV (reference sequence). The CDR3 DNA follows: TGTGCCAGCGCGGGCATTCTCGGGGAGCTGTTTTTT. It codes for CASAGILGELFF.

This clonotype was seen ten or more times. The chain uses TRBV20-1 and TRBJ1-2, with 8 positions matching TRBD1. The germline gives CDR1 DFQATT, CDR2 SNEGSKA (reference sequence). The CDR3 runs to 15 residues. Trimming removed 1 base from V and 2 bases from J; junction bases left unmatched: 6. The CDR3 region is CSARARTGINYGYTF. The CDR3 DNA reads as TGCAGTGCTAGAGCCCGGACAGGGATAAACTATGGCTACACCTTC.

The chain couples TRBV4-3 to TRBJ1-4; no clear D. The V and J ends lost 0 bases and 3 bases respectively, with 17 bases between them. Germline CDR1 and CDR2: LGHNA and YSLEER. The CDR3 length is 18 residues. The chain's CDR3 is CASSQDSGWEEANEKLFF. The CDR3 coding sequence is TGCGCCAGCAGCCAAGATTCGGGATGGGAAGAGGCTAATGAAAAACTGTTTTTT.

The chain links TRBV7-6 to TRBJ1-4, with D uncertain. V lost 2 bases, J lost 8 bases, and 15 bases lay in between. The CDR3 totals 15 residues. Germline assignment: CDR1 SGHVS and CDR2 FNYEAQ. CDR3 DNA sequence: TGTGCCAGCAGCTTATCCTCGGACCAGAGCGAAAAACTGTTTTTT. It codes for CASSLSSDQSEKLFF.

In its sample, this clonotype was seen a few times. CDR3 amino acids: CASSLAPNRGNEQYF. The CDR3 region has the DNA TGTGCCAGCAGTTTAGCACCGAACAGGGGGAACGAGCAGTACTTC. The gene calls are TRBV27 and TRBJ2-7; the match to TRBD1 covers 8 bases. Trimming at V came to 2 bases and at J to 5 bases, leaving 8 bases not matched to a gene. Germline CDR1 and CDR2: MNHEY and SMNVEV (reference sequence). CDR3 length: 15 amino acids.

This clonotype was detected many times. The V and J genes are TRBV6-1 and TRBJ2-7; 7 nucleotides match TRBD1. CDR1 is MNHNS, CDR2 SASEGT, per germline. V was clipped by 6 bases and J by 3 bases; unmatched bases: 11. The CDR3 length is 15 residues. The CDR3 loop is CASRDSGTVLYEQYF. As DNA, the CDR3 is TGTGCCAGCAGAGACTCCGGGACAGTACTCTACGAGCAGTACTTC.